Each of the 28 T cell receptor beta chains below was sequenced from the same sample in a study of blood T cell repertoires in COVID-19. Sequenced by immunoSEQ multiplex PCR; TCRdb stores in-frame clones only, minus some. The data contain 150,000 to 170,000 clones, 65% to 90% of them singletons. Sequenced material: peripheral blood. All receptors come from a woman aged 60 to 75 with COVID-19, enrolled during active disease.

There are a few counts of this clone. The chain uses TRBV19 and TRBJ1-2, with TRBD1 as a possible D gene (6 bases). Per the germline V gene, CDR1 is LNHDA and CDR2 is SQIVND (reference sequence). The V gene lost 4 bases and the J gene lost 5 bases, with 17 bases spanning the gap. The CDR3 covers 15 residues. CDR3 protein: CASSKGTGHPYGYTF. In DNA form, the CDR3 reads TGTGCCAGTAGTAAAGGTACGGGACACCCATATGGCTACACCTTC.

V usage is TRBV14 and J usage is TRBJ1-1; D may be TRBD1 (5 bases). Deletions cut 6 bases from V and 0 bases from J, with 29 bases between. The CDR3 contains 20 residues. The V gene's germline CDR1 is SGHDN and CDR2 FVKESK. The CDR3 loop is CASRFQGMFSILGLNTEAFF. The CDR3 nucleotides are TGTGCCAGCAGGTTCCAGGGTATGTTCTCAATCCTTGGATTGAACACTGAAGCTTTCTTT.

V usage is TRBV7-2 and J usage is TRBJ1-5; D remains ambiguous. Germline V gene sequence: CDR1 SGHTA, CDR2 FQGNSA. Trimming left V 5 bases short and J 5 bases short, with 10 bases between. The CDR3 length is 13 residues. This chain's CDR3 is CASSANGDQPQHF. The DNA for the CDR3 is TGTGCCAGCAGCGCAAACGGGGATCAGCCCCAGCATTTT.

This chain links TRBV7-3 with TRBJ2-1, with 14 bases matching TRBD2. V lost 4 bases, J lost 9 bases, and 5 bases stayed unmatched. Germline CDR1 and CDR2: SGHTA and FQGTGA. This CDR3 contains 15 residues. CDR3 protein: CASSSGLAGEGEQFF. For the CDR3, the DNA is TGTGCCAGCAGCTCGGGACTAGCGGGAGAGGGTGAGCAGTTCTTC. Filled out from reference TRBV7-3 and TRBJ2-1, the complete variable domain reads GAGVSQTPSNKVTEKGKYVELRCDPISGHTALYWYRQSLGQGPEFLIYFQGTGAADDSGLPNDRFFAVRPEGSVSTLKIQRTERGDSAVYLCASSSGLAGEGEQFFGPGTRLTVL.

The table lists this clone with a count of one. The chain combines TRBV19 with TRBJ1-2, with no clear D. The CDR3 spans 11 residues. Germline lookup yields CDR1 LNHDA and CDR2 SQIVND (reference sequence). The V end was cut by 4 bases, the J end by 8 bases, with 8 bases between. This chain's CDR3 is CASSRTGGYTF. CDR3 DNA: TGTGCCAGTAGTAGGACGGGAGGCTACACCTTC.

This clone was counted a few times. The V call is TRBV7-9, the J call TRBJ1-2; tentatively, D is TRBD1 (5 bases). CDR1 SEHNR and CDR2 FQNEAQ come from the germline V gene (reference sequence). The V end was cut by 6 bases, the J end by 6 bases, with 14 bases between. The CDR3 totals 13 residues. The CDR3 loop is CASSFQGFNGYTF. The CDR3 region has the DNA TGTGCCAGCAGTTTCCAGGGTTTTAATGGCTACACCTTC.

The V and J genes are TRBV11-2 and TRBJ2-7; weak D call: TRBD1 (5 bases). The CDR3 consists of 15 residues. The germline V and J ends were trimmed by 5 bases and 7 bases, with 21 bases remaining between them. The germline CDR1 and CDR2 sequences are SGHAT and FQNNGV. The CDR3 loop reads CASSPQTYGPGEQYF. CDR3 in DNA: TGTGCCAGCAGCCCGCAGACGTACGGACCAGGGGAGCAGTACTTC. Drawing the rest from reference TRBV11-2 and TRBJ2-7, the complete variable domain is EAGVAQSPRYKIIEKRQSVAFWCNPISGHATLYWYQQILGQGPKLLIQFQNNGVVDDSQLPKDRFSAERLKGVDSTLKIQPAKLEDSAVYLCASSPQTYGPGEQYFGPGTRLTVT.

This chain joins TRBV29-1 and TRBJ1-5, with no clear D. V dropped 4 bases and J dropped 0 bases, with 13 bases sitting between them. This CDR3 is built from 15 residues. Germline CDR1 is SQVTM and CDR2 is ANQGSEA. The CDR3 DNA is TGCAGCGTTGCCCCTGGAGGGAATAGCAATCAGCCCCAGCATTTT. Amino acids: CSVAPGGNSNQPQHF.

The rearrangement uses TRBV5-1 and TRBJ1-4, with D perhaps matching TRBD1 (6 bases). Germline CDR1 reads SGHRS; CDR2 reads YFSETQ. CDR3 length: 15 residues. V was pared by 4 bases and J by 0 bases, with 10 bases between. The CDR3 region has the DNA TGCGCCAGCAGCACCACAGGGACAACTAATGAAAAACTGTTTTTT. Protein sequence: CASSTTGTTNEKLFF.

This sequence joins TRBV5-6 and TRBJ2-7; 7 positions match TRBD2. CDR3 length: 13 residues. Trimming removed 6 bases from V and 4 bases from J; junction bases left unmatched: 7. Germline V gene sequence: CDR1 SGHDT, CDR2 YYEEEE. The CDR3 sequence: CASTSGRIYEQYV. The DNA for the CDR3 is TGTGCCAGCACGTCCGGGAGGATTTACGAGCAGTACGTC.

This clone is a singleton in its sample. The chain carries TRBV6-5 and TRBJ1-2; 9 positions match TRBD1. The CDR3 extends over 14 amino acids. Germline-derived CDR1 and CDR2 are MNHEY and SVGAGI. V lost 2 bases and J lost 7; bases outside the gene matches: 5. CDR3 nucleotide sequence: TGTGCCAGCAGTTACCAACAGGGGGCAGTTGGCTACACCTTC. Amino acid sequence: CASSYQQGAVGYTF.

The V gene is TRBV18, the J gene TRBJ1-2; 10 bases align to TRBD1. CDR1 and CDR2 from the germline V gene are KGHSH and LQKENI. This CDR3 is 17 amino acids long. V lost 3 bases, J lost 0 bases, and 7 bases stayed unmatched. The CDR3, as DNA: TGTGCCAGCTCACCTCGGGACAGGGGTTGGACTAACTATGGCTACACCTTC. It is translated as CASSPRDRGWTNYGYTF.

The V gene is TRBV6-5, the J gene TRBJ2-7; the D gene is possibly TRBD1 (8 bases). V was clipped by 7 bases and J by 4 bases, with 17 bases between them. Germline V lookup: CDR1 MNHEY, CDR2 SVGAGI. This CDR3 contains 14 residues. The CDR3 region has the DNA TGTGCCAGCAAACTAACAGGGGGGGTTTACGAGCAGTACGTC. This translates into CASKLTGGVYEQYV.

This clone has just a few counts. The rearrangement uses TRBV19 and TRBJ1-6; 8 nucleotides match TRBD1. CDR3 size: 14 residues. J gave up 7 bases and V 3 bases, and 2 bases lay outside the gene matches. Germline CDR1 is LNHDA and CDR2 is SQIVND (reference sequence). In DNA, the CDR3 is TGTGCCAGTAGTATTGGGACAGGCAATTCACCCCTCCACTTT. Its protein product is CASSIGTGNSPLHF.

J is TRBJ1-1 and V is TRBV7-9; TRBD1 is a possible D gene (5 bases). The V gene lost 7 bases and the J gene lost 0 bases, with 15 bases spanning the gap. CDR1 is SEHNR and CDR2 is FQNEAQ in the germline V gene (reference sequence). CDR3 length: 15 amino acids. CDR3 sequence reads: CASTHDSTMNTEAFF. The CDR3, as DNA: TGTGCCAGCACCCATGACAGTACAATGAACACTGAAGCTTTCTTT.

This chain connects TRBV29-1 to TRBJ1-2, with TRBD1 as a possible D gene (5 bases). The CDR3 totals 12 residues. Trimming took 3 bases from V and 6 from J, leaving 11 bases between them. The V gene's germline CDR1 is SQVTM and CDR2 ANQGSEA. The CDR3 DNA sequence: TGCAGCGTTGAGGAGGGGTGGGATGGCTACACCTTC. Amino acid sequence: CSVEEGWDGYTF.

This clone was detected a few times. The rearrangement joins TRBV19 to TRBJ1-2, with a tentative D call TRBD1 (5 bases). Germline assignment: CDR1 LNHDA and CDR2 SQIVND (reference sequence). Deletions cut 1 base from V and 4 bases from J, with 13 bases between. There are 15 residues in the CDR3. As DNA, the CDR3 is TGTGCCAGTAGTATAGCTTGGGGCGAGTCCTATGGCTACACCTTC. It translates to CASSIAWGESYGYTF. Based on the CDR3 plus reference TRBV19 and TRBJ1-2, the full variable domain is DGGITQSPKYLFRKEGQNVTLSCEQNLNHDAMYWYRQDPGQGLRLIYYSQIVNDFQKGDIAEGYSVSREKKESFPLTVTSAQKNPTAFYLCASSIAWGESYGYTFGSGTRLTVV.

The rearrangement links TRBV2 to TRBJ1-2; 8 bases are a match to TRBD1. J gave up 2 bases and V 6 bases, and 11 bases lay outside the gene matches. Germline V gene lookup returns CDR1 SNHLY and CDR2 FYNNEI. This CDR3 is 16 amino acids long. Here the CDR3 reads CASRTPGTGTNYGYTF. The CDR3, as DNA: TGTGCCAGCAGAACCCCCGGGACAGGTACCAACTATGGCTACACCTTC.

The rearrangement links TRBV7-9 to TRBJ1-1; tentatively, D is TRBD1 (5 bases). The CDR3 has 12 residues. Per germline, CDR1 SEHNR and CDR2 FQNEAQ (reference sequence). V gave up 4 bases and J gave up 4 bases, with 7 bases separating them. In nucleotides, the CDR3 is TGTGCCAGCAGCTCACAGGCCACTGAAGCTTTCTTT. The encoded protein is CASSSQATEAFF.

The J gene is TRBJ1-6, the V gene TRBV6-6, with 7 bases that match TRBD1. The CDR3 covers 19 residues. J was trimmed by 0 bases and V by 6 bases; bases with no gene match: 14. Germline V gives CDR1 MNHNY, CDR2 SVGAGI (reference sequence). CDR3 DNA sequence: TGTGCCAGCAGCTCAGGGGGTCCACCGAGGAGCTCCTATAATTCACCCCTCCACTTT. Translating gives CASSSGGPPRSSYNSPLHF.

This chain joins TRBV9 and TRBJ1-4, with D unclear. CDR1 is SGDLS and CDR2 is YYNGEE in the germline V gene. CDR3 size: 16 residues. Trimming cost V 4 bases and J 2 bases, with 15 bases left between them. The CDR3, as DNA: TGTGCCAGCAGCTTCCGGAACGGAGAGACTAATGAAAAACTGTTTTTT. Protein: CASSFRNGETNEKLFF.

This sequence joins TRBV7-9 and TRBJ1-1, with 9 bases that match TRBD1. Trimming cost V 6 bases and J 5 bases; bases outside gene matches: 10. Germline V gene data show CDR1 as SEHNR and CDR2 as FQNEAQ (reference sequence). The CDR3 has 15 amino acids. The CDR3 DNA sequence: TGTGCCAGCAGTCGAACAGGGGGCGCGGAGACTGAAGCTTTCTTT. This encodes CASSRTGGAETEAFF.

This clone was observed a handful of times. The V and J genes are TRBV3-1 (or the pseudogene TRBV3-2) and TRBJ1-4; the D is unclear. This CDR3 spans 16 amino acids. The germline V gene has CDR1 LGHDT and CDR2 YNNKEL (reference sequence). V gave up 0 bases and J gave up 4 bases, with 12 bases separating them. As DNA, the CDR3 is TGTGCCAGCAGCCAAGATCGGAGTCCGTATAATGAAAAACTGTTTTTT. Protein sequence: CASSQDRSPYNEKLFF.

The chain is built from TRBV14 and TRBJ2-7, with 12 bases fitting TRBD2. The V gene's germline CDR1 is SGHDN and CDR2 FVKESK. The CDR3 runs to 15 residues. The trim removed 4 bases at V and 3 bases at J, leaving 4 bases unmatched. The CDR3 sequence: CASSPRTSGDYEQYV. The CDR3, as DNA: TGTGCCAGCAGCCCACGGACTAGCGGGGACTACGAGCAGTACGTC.

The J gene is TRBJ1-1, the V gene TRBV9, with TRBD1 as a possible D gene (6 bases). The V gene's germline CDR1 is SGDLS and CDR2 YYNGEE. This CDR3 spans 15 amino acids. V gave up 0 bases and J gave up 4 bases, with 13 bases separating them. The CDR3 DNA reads TGTGCCAGCAGCGTAGGCAGGGGAGGGGGCACTGAAGCTTTCTTT. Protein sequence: CASSVGRGGGTEAFF.

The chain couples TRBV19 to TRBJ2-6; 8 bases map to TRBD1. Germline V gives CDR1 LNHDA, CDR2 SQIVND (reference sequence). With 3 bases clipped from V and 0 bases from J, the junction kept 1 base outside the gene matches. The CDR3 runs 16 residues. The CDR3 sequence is CASSMGQASGANVLTF. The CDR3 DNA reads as TGTGCCAGTAGTATGGGACAGGCCTCTGGGGCCAACGTCCTGACTTTC. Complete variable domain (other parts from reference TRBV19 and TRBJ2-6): DGGITQSPKYLFRKEGQNVTLSCEQNLNHDAMYWYRQDPGQGLRLIYYSQIVNDFQKGDIAEGYSVSREKKESFPLTVTSAQKNPTAFYLCASSMGQASGANVLTFGAGSRLTVL.

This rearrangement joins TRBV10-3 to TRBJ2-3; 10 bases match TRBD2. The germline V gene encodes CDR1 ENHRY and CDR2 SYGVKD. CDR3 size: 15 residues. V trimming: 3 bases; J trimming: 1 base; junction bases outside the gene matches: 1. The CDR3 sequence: CAISDLAGGTDTQYF. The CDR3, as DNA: TGTGCCATCAGTGACCTAGCGGGGGGCACAGATACGCAGTATTTT.

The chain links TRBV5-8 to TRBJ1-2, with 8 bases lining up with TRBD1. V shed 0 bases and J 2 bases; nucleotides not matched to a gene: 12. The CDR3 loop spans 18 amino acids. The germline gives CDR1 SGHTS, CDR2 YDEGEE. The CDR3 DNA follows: TGTGCCAGCAGCTTGGTGGGTTTTGGGACAGGTCCCAACTATGGCTACACCTTC. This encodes CASSLVGFGTGPNYGYTF.